The 2 T cell receptor beta chains below all came from one sample that was sequenced in a study of T cell responses to AZD1222 COVID-19 vaccine. This table comes from immunoSEQ multiplex PCR, and its TCRdb copy is limited to in-frame clones, with some not included. Here the sample spans about 59,000 clones, around 83% being singletons. Material: peripheral blood, obtained on day 0 of AZD1222 vaccination. The receptor set was obtained from an adult in good health.

The gene calls are TRBV19 and TRBJ2-5; D possibly matches TRBD1 or TRBD2 (5 bases each). Germline V gene sequence: CDR1 LNHDA, CDR2 SQIVND (reference sequence). V dropped 3 bases and J dropped 2 bases, with 13 bases sitting between them. This CDR3 spans 15 amino acids. DNA of the CDR3: TGTGCCAGTAGTATCGGGGCCTCTCTTCAAGAGACCCAGTACTTC. Translating it yields CASSIGASLQETQYF.

The chain's CDR3 is CASSLTFGGNTGELFF. CDR3 coding DNA: TGTGCCAGCAGCTTAACGTTCGGAGGGAACACCGGGGAGCTGTTTTTT. J is TRBJ2-2 and V is TRBV7-3; D possibly corresponds to TRBD2 (5 bases). The V end was cut by 0 bases, the J end by 1 base, with 9 bases between. The CDR3 has 16 amino acids. The germline V gene encodes CDR1 SGHTA and CDR2 FQGTGA.